The present TCR beta chain was sequenced within a study of T cell repertoires in urothelial bladder cancer. The study's findings and limits: In carcinoma specimens, a single clone made up to about 17% of infiltrating lymphocytes.

Concerning this clone: Its antigen is unknown.

CDR1 and CDR2 from the germline V gene are MNHNS and SASEGT. Trimming took 3 bases from V and 3 from J; bases not matched to a gene: 7. CDR3 length: 15 residues. Using immunoSEQ multiplex PCR, the repertoire was profiled, and TCRdb retains in-frame clones only, with some absent. Found here are under 13,000 clones, around 68% of them singletons; the top ten hold approximately 7%. This TCR was recovered from a human donor with a benign inflammatory bladder lesion. The genes are TRBV6-1 and TRBJ1-2; 7 bases map to TRBD1. The sample comprised tumor-infiltrating cells from bladder cancer. CDR3 amino acids: CASSDSQGFYYGYTF. The CDR3 DNA is TGTGCCAGCAGTGATTCACAGGGGTTTTACTATGGCTACACCTTC.